A single sample is the source of the 22 T cell receptor beta chains below, sequenced in a study of blood T cells in healthy people across ages. A sample-barcoded 5' primer and a J-beta primer mix were used in a second PCR of about 7 to 12 cycles. MiXCR, run by TCRdb on the 5' RACE reads, gives a single entry per CDR3 protein. The sample has about 670,000 distinct CDR3 sequences; around two fifths are singletons. Specimen: blood. Receptors originate from a man older than 75 in good health.

V is TRBV4-3 and J is TRBJ1-1; D is unclear. Germline CDR1 is LGHNA and CDR2 is YSLEER. Trimming shortened V by 0 bases and J by 0 bases, and 8 bases separated the two germline ends. CDR3 length equals 15 residues. CDR3 coding DNA: TGCGCCAGCAGCCAAGATCCTAATCTGAACACTGAAGCTTTCTTT. Its protein product is CASSQDPNLNTEAFF.

The V gene is TRBV7-9, the J gene TRBJ2-7; TRBD1 might be the D (6 bases). The CDR3 runs 13 residues. Germline values: CDR1 SEHNR, CDR2 FQNEAQ (reference sequence). Between the trimmed V and J ends, which lost 6 bases and 6 bases, there was a span of 15 bases. This chain's CDR3 is CASSPPGASEQYF. For the CDR3, the DNA is TGTGCCAGCAGTCCCCCAGGGGCTAGCGAGCAGTACTTC.

This clonotype appeared a few times. A much larger clone lies a single base off, so this may be a read error. This sequence joins TRBV25-1 and TRBJ2-7; TRBD1 matches at 7 bases. Germline V gene sequence: CDR1 MGHDK, CDR2 SYGVNS. The V and J ends lost 3 bases and 7 bases, in that order; junction bases with no gene match: 12. This CDR3 region has 15 residues. The CDR3 loop reads CASSDTGTVYNEQYF. CDR3 DNA sequence: TGTGCCAGCAGTGATACCGGGACAGTGTACAATGAGCAGTACTTC.

V is TRBV7-2 and J is TRBJ2-3, with TRBD2 matching over 9 bases. CDR1 is SGHTA and CDR2 is FQGNSA in the germline V gene. The CDR3 runs 16 residues. J gave up 4 bases and V 1 base, and 6 bases lay outside the gene matches. Here the CDR3 DNA reads TGTGCCAGCAGCTTAGGTGGCGGGAGGGCGCCAGATACGCAGTATTTT. Its protein product is CASSLGGGRAPDTQYF.

The chain combines TRBV6-2 or TRBV6-3 with TRBJ1-2, with a tentative D call TRBD1 (5 bases). From germline, CDR1 is MNHEY and CDR2 SVGEGT. The CDR3 runs to 13 residues. Trimming shortened V by 2 bases and J by 7 bases, and 11 bases separated the two germline ends. The CDR3 nucleotides read TGTGCCAGCAGTTACGAGGGGCGAAGTGGCTACACCTTC. It is translated as CASSYEGRSGYTF.

A few counts support this clonotype. The chain employs TRBV6-1 and TRBJ2-6, with 9 bases that match TRBD1. The trim removed 11 bases at V and 0 bases at J, leaving 5 bases unmatched. The CDR3 extends over 15 amino acids. Germline-derived CDR1 and CDR2 are MNHNS and SASEGT. The CDR3 DNA reads TGTGCCGCGACAGGGGGGGGCTCTGGGGCCAACGTCCTGACTTTC. Translating it yields CAATGGGSGANVLTF.

This chain joins TRBV20-1 and TRBJ2-1; D is uncertain. Germline CDR1 DFQATT, CDR2 SNEGSKA (reference sequence). V was shortened by 6 bases and J by 14 bases, with 29 bases between the two germline ends. This CDR3 spans 15 amino acids. The CDR3 coding sequence is TGCAGTGCCATAGAGACCCAACAGCGTGGGGTGGGTGAGTTCTTC. Protein sequence: CSAIETQQRGVGEFF.

The V gene is TRBV20-1, the J gene TRBJ1-6; the match to TRBD1 covers 12 bases. Per germline, CDR1 DFQATT and CDR2 SNEGSKA (reference sequence). The CDR3 is 16 amino acids. V lost 1 base, J lost 9 bases, and 7 bases stayed unmatched. CDR3 amino acids: CSARVGPGQGASPLHF. The DNA for the CDR3 is TGCAGTGCTAGAGTAGGCCCGGGACAGGGGGCTTCACCCCTCCACTTT.

This clonotype was counted a few times. The chain combines TRBV10-3 with TRBJ2-3; possibly TRBD1 or TRBD2 for D (5 bases each). The CDR3 is 14 amino acids. Between the trimmed V and J ends, which lost 6 bases and 2 bases, there was a span of 12 bases. Germline-derived CDR1 and CDR2 are ENHRY and SYGVKD. The CDR3 sequence: CAIRGTVNTDTQYF. The CDR3 DNA follows: TGTGCCATCAGGGGGACCGTTAACACAGATACGCAGTATTTT.

V usage is TRBV29-1 and J usage is TRBJ2-1; D unresolved. Germline V gives CDR1 SQVTM, CDR2 ANQGSEA. There are 11 residues in the CDR3. V lost 0 bases and J 12 bases, leaving 9 bases between the germline ends. The CDR3 reads CSVEDLGRQFF. The CDR3 DNA sequence: TGCAGCGTTGAAGATCTTGGCAGGCAGTTCTTC.

This clonotype appeared a few times. A much larger clone lies a single base off, so this may be a read error. This rearrangement joins TRBV7-2 to TRBJ2-5; D remains ambiguous. The J call may be faulty, since TRBJ2-7 better matches the DNA end. CDR3 length: 12 residues. Germline CDR1 is SGHTA and CDR2 is FQGNSA. The CDR3 nucleotides are TGTGCCAGCAGCCCCCCCCCGTACGAGCAGTACTTC. Translated: CASSPPPYEQYF.

This chain connects TRBV5-1 to TRBJ2-3; 8 bases fit TRBD1. Trimming cost V 4 bases and J 4 bases; bases outside gene matches: 11. The germline V gene encodes CDR1 SGHRS and CDR2 YFSETQ. The CDR3 covers 16 residues. The CDR3 nucleotides are TGCGCCAGCAGCGTGCAGGGGGCGCGAGTTTCAGATACGCAGTATTTT. It specifies CASSVQGARVSDTQYF. Full variable domain (remainder filled in from reference TRBV5-1 and TRBJ2-3): KAGVTQTPRYLIKTRGQQVTLSCSPISGHRSVSWYQQTPGQGLQFLFEYFSETQRNKGNFPGRFSGRQFSNSRSEMNVSTLELGDSALYLCASSVQGARVSDTQYFGPGTRLTVL.

This clonotype was seen a handful of times. This chain uses TRBV28 with TRBJ2-5, with unresolved D. The CDR3 sequence is 11 residues long. V lost 5 bases and J 9 bases, leaving 10 bases between the germline ends. CDR1 MDHEN and CDR2 SYDVKM come from the germline V gene. The CDR3 spells CASSPRTAQYF. As DNA, the CDR3 is TGTGCCAGCAGTCCCCGCACGGCCCAGTACTTC.

This chain uses TRBV12-3 or TRBV12-4 with TRBJ2-3; TRBD1 or TRBD2 may be the D gene (6 bases each). The CDR3 length is 16 residues. The germline V and J ends were trimmed by 2 bases and 2 bases, with 14 bases remaining between them. The CDR3 sequence: CASSLYRGPATDTQYF. In nucleotides, the CDR3 is TGTGCCAGCAGTTTATATCGGGGGCCTGCCACAGATACGCAGTATTTT.

This clonotype came up a few times. The chain is built from TRBV29-1 and TRBJ2-7; 9 bases map to TRBD2. CDR1 is SQVTM and CDR2 is ANQGSEA in the germline V gene. Germline trimming cut 0 bases from V and 3 bases from J; bases unmatched to any gene: 6. The CDR3 covers 15 residues. The CDR3 DNA reads as TGCAGCGTTGAAGAGTTAGCGGGAGCCAGCTACGAGCAGTACTTC. As protein: CSVEELAGASYEQYF.

V usage is TRBV2 and J usage is TRBJ1-5; no reliable D call. This CDR3 spans 15 amino acids. The V end was cut by 6 bases, the J end by 2 bases, with 14 bases between. The germline CDR1 and CDR2 sequences are SNHLY and FYNNEI. The CDR3 sequence is CASRAALRGNQPQHF. The CDR3, as DNA: TGTGCCAGCAGGGCTGCCTTAAGAGGCAATCAGCCCCAGCATTTT.

In DNA, the CDR3 is TGTGCCACCCAGGTATTCTACGAGCAGTACTTC. It encodes CATQVFYEQYF. V and J are TRBV6-1 and TRBJ2-7, with D unresolved. Germline-derived CDR1 and CDR2 are MNHNS and SASEGT. CDR3 length equals 11 residues. With 10 bases removed from V and 3 bases from J, the gap between germline ends came to 10 bases.

The chain links TRBV6-2 or TRBV6-3 to TRBJ2-3, with D unresolved. Germline V CDR1 and CDR2: MNHEY, SVGEGT. V lost 0 bases to trimming and J lost 1 base, with 14 bases between them. The CDR3 is 17 amino acids. The CDR3 loop is CASSYSTYDFGTDTQYF. The CDR3 DNA reads TGTGCCAGCAGTTACTCGACCTACGACTTTGGCACAGATACGCAGTATTTT.

The V and J genes are TRBV20-1 and TRBJ2-1; D is undetermined. The CDR3 covers 11 residues. Germline values: CDR1 DFQATT, CDR2 SNEGSKA (reference sequence). The V gene lost 5 bases and the J gene lost 6 bases, with 8 bases spanning the gap. CDR3 nucleotides: TGCAGTGCTCCGAGTGGCAATGAGCAGTTCTTC. Amino acid sequence: CSAPSGNEQFF.

This clonotype showed up just once. The genes are TRBV3-1 and TRBJ2-1; D remains ambiguous. CDR3 size: 14 residues. Trimming left V 4 bases short and J 10 bases short, with 17 bases between. CDR1 and CDR2 (germline): LGHDT, YNNKEL (reference sequence). DNA of the CDR3: TGTGCCAGCAGCCTGGGGTTGGCGAATTGGGAGCAGTTCTTC. Translating it yields CASSLGLANWEQFF.

V gene TRBV4-3 combines with J gene TRBJ2-1, with 7 nucleotides matching TRBD2. The J segment lost 0 bases and the V segment lost 4 bases, leaving 15 bases of the junction unmatched. CDR1 and CDR2 from the germline V gene are LGHNA and YSLEER. CDR3 size: 19 residues. CDR3: CASSRIHREAGSSYNEQFF. In nucleotides, the CDR3 is TGCGCCAGCAGCCGTATACACCGGGAGGCTGGGAGCTCCTACAATGAGCAGTTCTTC.

This clonotype was seen more than once but under ten times. The chain links TRBV20-1 to TRBJ2-7, with TRBD1 matching 10 bases. The V gene's germline CDR1 is DFQATT and CDR2 SNEGSKA (reference sequence). This CDR3 comprises 17 residues. The V gene end was trimmed by 0 bases and the J gene end by 5 bases; junction bases not matched to a gene: 13. The CDR3 region has the DNA TGCAGTGCTAGAGATGAACGAGGGAGACAGGGGGCCCACGAGCAGTACTTC. Residues: CSARDERGRQGAHEQYF.